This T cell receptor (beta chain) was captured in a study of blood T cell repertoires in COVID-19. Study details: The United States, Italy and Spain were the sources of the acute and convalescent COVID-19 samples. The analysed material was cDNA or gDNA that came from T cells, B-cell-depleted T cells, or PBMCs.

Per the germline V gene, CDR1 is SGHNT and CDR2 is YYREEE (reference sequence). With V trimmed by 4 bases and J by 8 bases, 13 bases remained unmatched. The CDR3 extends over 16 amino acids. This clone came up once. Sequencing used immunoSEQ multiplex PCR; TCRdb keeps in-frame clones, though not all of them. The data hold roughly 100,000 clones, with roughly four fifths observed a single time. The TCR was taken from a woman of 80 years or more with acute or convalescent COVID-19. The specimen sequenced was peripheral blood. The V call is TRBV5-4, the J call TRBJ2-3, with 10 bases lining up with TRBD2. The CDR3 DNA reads TGTGCCAGCAGCGTGGGCGGGACTAGCGCCCAAGGTACGCAGTATTTT. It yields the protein CASSVGGTSAQGTQYF.